This T cell receptor beta chain is from a study of blood T cell repertoires in COVID-19. Which cohort a participant joined came from the clinical history participants gave. Methods used by the authors: Reference gene primer amplification gave estimated nucleated cell counts. Generated by immunoSEQ multiplex PCR, the TCRdb table keeps only in-frame clones and is missing some. V, J and clone size are taken as reported in that table, and D and trimming were inferred from the DNA itself. The sample has 250,000 to 300,000 clones, more than 85% seen once; the top ten hold approximately 9.5%. The origin of this receptor is a man in his forties or fifties who had recovered from COVID-19. Sequencing was done on a sample of PBMCs or T cells enriched from blood (not recorded which).

The CDR3 region has the DNA TGTGCCAGCAGGGGCACTAGCGGGGTCCAAGAGACCCAGTACTTC. It codes for CASRGTSGVQETQYF. The rearrangement joins TRBV11-2 to TRBJ2-5, with 10 positions matching TRBD2. Germline CDR1 is SGHAT and CDR2 is FQNNGV. CDR3 length: 15 residues. The J segment lost 1 base and the V segment lost 6 bases, leaving 5 bases of the junction unmatched. The full variable domain, rest sourced from reference TRBV11-2 and TRBJ2-5, is EAGVAQSPRYKIIEKRQSVAFWCNPISGHATLYWYQQILGQGPKLLIQFQNNGVVDDSQLPKDRFSAERLKGVDSTLKIQPAKLEDSAVYLCASRGTSGVQETQYFGPGTRLLVL.